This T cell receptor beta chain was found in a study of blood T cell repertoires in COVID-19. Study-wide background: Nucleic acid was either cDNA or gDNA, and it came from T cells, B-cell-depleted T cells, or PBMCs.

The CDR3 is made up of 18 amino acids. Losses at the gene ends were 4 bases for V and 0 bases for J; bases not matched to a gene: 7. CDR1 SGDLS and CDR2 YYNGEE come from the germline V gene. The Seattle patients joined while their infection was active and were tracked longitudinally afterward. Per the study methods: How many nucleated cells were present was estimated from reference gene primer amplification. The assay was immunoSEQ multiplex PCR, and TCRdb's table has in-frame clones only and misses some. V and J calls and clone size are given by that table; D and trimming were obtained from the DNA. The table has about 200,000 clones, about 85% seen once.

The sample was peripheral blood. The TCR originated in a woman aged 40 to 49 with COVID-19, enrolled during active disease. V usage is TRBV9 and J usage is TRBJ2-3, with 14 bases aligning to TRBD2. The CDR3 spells CASSPTSGGAPSTDTQYF. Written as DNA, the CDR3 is TGTGCCAGCAGCCCGACTAGCGGGGGGGCCCCGAGCACAGATACGCAGTATTTT.